These T cell receptor beta chains were read from a single sample in a study of graft-versus-host responses after intestinal transplantation. Libraries were prepared by immunoSEQ multiplex PCR; TCRdb keeps only in-frame clonotypes and omits some of them. The sample carries just over 70,000 clones, approximately 80% recorded once. For these receptors, no antigen is known. Sequencing used unstimulated CD4+ T cells sorted from spleen or lymph node cells, obtained before transplant. All receptors derive from a human donor who was the organ donor for an intestinal transplant. CDR3s include the opening cysteine and the closing phenylalanine or tryptophan. D genes are given only for firm matches. Only part of the rows carry a size: once, few, many, or a class if the clone is expanded.

v_call	j_call	clone_size	d_call	cdr3_aa	cdr3_nt
TRBV29-1	TRBJ1-2	-	-	CSAWGRFYGYTF	TGCAGCGCTTGGGGCCGGTTTTATGGCTACACCTTC
TRBV18	TRBJ1-4	-	-	CASSPEVGEKLFF	TGTGCCAGCTCACCAGAGGTAGGCGAAAAACTGTTTTTT
TRBV5-6	TRBJ1-2	-	-	CASSLLDQSYGYTF	TGTGCCAGCAGCTTGCTAGACCAGTCCTATGGCTACACCTTC
TRBV4-1	TRBJ1-1	-	TRBD1	CASSRGQGMNTEAFF	TGCGCCAGCAGCCGAGGACAGGGTATGAACACTGAAGCTTTCTTT
TRBV5-6	TRBJ1-3	-	-	CASSLARNTIYF	TGTGCCAGCAGCTTGGCAAGAAACACCATATATTTT
TRBV19	TRBJ2-1	-	TRBD1	CASRPGTGYEQFF	TGTGCCAGTAGGCCCGGGACAGGGTATGAGCAGTTCTTC
TRBV19	TRBJ2-2	-	-	CASHRQLNTGELFF	TGTGCCAGCCATAGACAGTTGAACACCGGGGAGCTGTTTTTT
TRBV6-6	TRBJ1-6	-	TRBD1	CASSPGTGNSPLHF	TGTGCCAGCAGTCCCGGGACAGGGAATTCACCCCTCCACTTT
TRBV2	TRBJ2-3	-	TRBD2	CASSLAGGGTDTQYF	TGTGCCAGCAGCTTAGCGGGGGGGGGCACAGATACGCAGTATTTT
TRBV10-1	TRBJ2-2	-	TRBD1	CASSRTGTGGTGELFF	TGCGCCAGCAGTCGAACCGGGACAGGGGGCACCGGGGAGCTGTTTTTT
TRBV5-8	TRBJ1-5	-	TRBD1	CASSLRTGGGQPQHF	TGTGCCAGCAGCCTAAGGACAGGGGGCGGTCAGCCCCAGCATTTT
TRBV30	TRBJ2-5	-	TRBD1	CAWSVRQGETQYF	TGTGCCTGGAGTGTACGACAGGGAGAGACCCAGTACTTC
TRBV7-2	TRBJ1-4	-	-	CASRLQGATNEKLFF	TGTGCCAGCAGGTTACAGGGTGCAACTAATGAAAAACTGTTTTTT
TRBV9	TRBJ2-1	-	-	CASSVRGDTSYNEQFF	TGTGCCAGCAGCGTACGAGGGGACACCTCCTACAATGAGCAGTTCTTC
TRBV15	TRBJ2-6	few	TRBD1	CATSDTGTGDSGANVLTF	TGTGCCACCAGCGATACCGGGACAGGAGACTCTGGGGCCAACGTCCTGACTTTC
TRBV18	TRBJ1-1	-	TRBD1	CASSPPTGGRNTEAFF	TGTGCCAGCTCACCACCGACAGGGGGCCGAAACACTGAAGCTTTCTTT
TRBV18	TRBJ1-4	few	-	CASSHSSTGSNEKLFF	TGTGCCAGCTCACACTCATCGACAGGATCTAATGAAAAACTGTTTTTT
TRBV30	TRBJ2-3	-	TRBD2	CAWSPLSGGGTDTQYF	TGTGCCTGGAGTCCGCTTAGCGGGGGGGGCACAGATACGCAGTATTTT
TRBV4-3	TRBJ2-1	-	TRBD2	CASSSRGGTNEQFF	TGCGCCAGCAGCTCGCGCGGGGGAACCAATGAGCAGTTCTTC
TRBV9	TRBJ1-3	once	TRBD1	CASSVGFGGQGAGNTIYF	TGTGCCAGCAGCGTAGGATTCGGAGGGCAGGGGGCTGGAAACACCATATATTTT
TRBV5-1	TRBJ2-5	-	TRBD2	CATSYGGVQETQYF	TGCGCCACCTCATACGGGGGGGTTCAAGAGACCCAGTACTTC
TRBV25-1	TRBJ1-2	-	-	CASSPDSQYSGYTF	TGTGCCAGCAGTCCGGACAGTCAATATTCTGGCTACACCTTC
TRBV12-5	TRBJ1-1	-	-	CASGLGLRNTEAFF	TGTGCTAGTGGTTTGGGACTGAGGAACACTGAAGCTTTCTTT
TRBV2	TRBJ1-2	-	-	CASSEALATNYGYTF	TGTGCCAGCAGTGAAGCGTTGGCCACTAACTATGGCTACACCTTC
TRBV27	TRBJ1-6	-	-	CASSLSFSRGSLHF	TGTGCCAGCAGTTTATCCTTTTCCCGCGGATCCCTCCACTTT
TRBV6-6	TRBJ1-2	-	-	CASSSLENYGYTF	TGTGCCAGCAGTTCATTAGAAAACTATGGCTACACCTTC
TRBV6-5	TRBJ1-2	few	TRBD1	CASSPGQANYGYTF	TGTGCCAGCAGTCCCGGACAGGCGAACTATGGCTACACCTTC
TRBV20-1	TRBJ2-5	-	-	CSGGGETQYF	TGCAGTGGCGGCGGGGAGACCCAGTACTTC
TRBV4-2	TRBJ2-3	-	-	CASSGTDKTDTQYF	TGTGCCAGCAGCGGGACTGATAAAACAGATACGCAGTATTTT
TRBV27	TRBJ2-1	few	TRBD1	CASSLSGTGKAVPRYNEQFF	TGTGCCAGCAGTTTATCTGGGACAGGGAAAGCTGTACCTCGCTACAATGAGCAGTTCTTC
TRBV30	TRBJ1-6	-	-	CAWREYRDNSPLHF	TGTGCCTGGAGGGAGTACAGGGATAATTCACCCCTCCACTTT
TRBV7-2	TRBJ2-5	-	TRBD2	CASSPPGLAGPGETQYF	TGTGCCAGCAGCCCCCCGGGACTAGCGGGGCCAGGGGAGACCCAGTACTTC
TRBV28	TRBJ1-4	-	TRBD1	CASSGDSVVAIDEKLFF	TGTGCCAGCAGTGGGGACAGTGTGGTAGCAATTGATGAAAAACTGTTTTTT
TRBV5-1	TRBJ1-1	-	TRBD1	CASSFGTEDEAFF	TGCGCCAGCAGCTTCGGGACAGAGGATGAAGCTTTCTTT
TRBV5-6	TRBJ1-2	-	-	CASSLGQYYGYTF	TGTGCCAGCAGCTTGGGACAGTACTATGGCTACACCTTC